Following are 26 T cell receptor beta chains from one sample sequenced in a study of T cells after yellow fever vaccination. TCRdb reprocessed the 5' RACE reads via MiXCR and lists one record per CDR3 protein. The table includes around 68,000 distinct CDR3 sequences, 7.3% detected once. The starting material was CD8+ T cells sorted from PBMCs, obtained less than 11 days after the first yellow fever vaccination. The receptors originated from a man in his late teens or twenties who received the YFV17D yellow fever vaccine.

This clonotype was seen at least ten times. The V gene is TRBV6-5, the J gene TRBJ2-7; D is possibly TRBD1 (6 bases). There are 15 residues in the CDR3. V lost 2 bases to trimming and J lost 3 bases, with 14 bases between them. Per germline, CDR1 MNHEY and CDR2 SVGAGI. The CDR3 DNA follows: TGTGCCAGCAGTTACCAACAGGGAAGCCTCTACGAGCAGTACTTC. This sequence encodes CASSYQQGSLYEQYF.

This clonotype was seen repeatedly, ten times or more. The chain couples TRBV4-3 to TRBJ2-3, with a possible D match to TRBD2 (6 bases). Trimming removed 5 bases at V and 6 bases at J, with 21 bases between. The length of the CDR3 is 16 residues. Germline CDR1 LGHNA, CDR2 YSLEER. CDR3 in DNA: TGCGCCAGCAGCGTTGCCGGGCGGGGCACCTTTGATACGCAGTATTTT. Amino acids: CASSVAGRGTFDTQYF.

The sample holds many counts of this clonotype. The chain couples TRBV12-3 or TRBV12-4 to TRBJ2-1; 10 bases fit TRBD1. The junction had 5 bases not matched to a gene; V was cut back by 5 bases and J by 4 bases. The CDR3 spans 15 residues. The CDR3: CASSEGQGQYNEQFF. For the CDR3, the DNA is TGTGCCAGCAGTGAGGGACAGGGGCAGTACAATGAGCAGTTCTTC.

This clonotype was found a few times. The chain couples TRBV7-9 to TRBJ2-1; 7 nucleotides agree with TRBD1. J was trimmed by 4 bases and V by 3 bases; bases with no gene match: 6. The CDR3 contains 15 residues. From germline, CDR1 is SEHNR and CDR2 FQNEAQ (reference sequence). CDR3 amino acids: CASSFEPGQYNEQFF. DNA of the CDR3: TGTGCCAGCAGCTTTGAACCGGGACAGTACAATGAGCAGTTCTTC.

The chain recombines TRBV27 with TRBJ1-2; D remains ambiguous. V dropped 7 bases and J dropped 4 bases, with 22 bases sitting between them. The CDR3 runs to 16 residues. Germline V lookup: CDR1 MNHEY, CDR2 SMNVEV (reference sequence). The CDR3 bases are TGTGCCAGCACCCCAGCCGCCGACAAATTTCTCTATGGCTACACCTTC. Amino acid sequence: CASTPAADKFLYGYTF.

The rearrangement links TRBV28 to TRBJ2-7; D ambiguous. The CDR3 sequence is 14 residues long. CDR1 is MDHEN, CDR2 SYDVKM, per germline. Trimming took off 7 bases at V and 5 bases at J, with 18 bases between the two ends. CDR3 sequence reads: CASTLDIAPNEQYF. The CDR3 DNA is TGTGCCAGCACCTTAGACATCGCCCCCAACGAGCAGTACTTC.

This clonotype was picked up many times. The chain uses TRBV12-3 or TRBV12-4 and TRBJ2-3, with TRBD2 as a possible D gene (5 bases). The V end was cut by 5 bases, the J end by 1 base, with 13 bases between. CDR3 size: 15 residues. CDR3 loop: CASSLGLRGTDTQYF. The CDR3 DNA is TGTGCCAGCAGTCTCGGACTGAGGGGCACAGATACGCAGTATTTT.

This clonotype was detected many times. V is TRBV7-6 and J is TRBJ2-7; 7 bases map to TRBD1. Germline V gene lookup returns CDR1 SGHVS and CDR2 FNYEAQ. The ends lost 5 bases at V and 1 base at J; junction bases unmatched: 11. This CDR3 has 16 amino acids. CDR3 region: CASSPGTAKPSYEQYF. The CDR3 DNA reads as TGTGCCAGCAGCCCCGGGACAGCCAAACCATCCTACGAGCAGTACTTC.

This clonotype turned up a few times. A junction boundary mismatches the germline segment, possibly from a read error. V and J are TRBV4-1 and TRBJ2-3; D call uncertain. Germline assignment: CDR1 MGHRA and CDR2 YSYEKL. This CDR3 has 14 amino acids. Written as DNA, the CDR3 is TGCGCCAGCAACCAACCCCAAAGCACAGATACGCAGTATTTT. Translation gives CASNQPQSTDTQYF.

The table lists this clonotype with many counts. The CDR3 sequence is CASSLSVGGISGYTF. Here the CDR3 DNA reads TGTGCCAGCAGTCTTTCTGTAGGGGGGATTTCTGGCTACACCTTC. The gene calls are TRBV12-3 or TRBV12-4 and TRBJ1-2, with D possibly being TRBD1 (6 bases). The CDR3 consists of 15 residues. The ends were cut back, 5 bases at V and 7 bases at J, with 20 bases in the middle.

This clonotype was counted between two and nine times. The chain links TRBV11-2 to TRBJ2-2, with TRBD2 matching over 12 bases. This CDR3 has 19 residues. Trimming at V came to 5 bases and at J to 1 base, leaving 11 bases not matched to a gene. Germline CDR1 SGHAT, CDR2 FQNNGV. CDR3: CASSRFSSGGAMNTGELFF. The CDR3 DNA sequence: TGTGCCAGCAGCCGGTTCTCTAGCGGGGGGGCTATGAACACCGGGGAGCTGTTTTTT.

This clonotype was counted ten times or more. V and J are TRBV6-5 and TRBJ1-1; the D gene is possibly TRBD1 (6 bases). The CDR3 extends over 16 amino acids. Trimming removed 2 bases from V and 0 bases from J, with 13 bases in between. CDR1 is MNHEY and CDR2 is SVGAGI in the germline V gene. Written as DNA, the CDR3 is TGTGCCAGCAGTTACCGCGGGACAAACATGAACACTGAAGCTTTCTTT. Residues: CASSYRGTNMNTEAFF.

This clonotype has more than one count but fewer than ten. The chain combines TRBV5-1 with TRBJ2-2; 13 bases align to TRBD2. After removal of 3 bases from V and 5 bases from J, the junction contained 13 bases not matched to a gene. The germline V gene has CDR1 SGHRS and CDR2 YFSETQ. This CDR3 is 19 amino acids long. The CDR3 loop reads CASSSKLGLAGAVTGELFF. CDR3 DNA sequence: TGCGCCAGCAGCTCGAAACTAGGACTAGCGGGGGCGGTAACCGGGGAGCTGTTTTTT.

This chain links TRBV20-1 with TRBJ2-4, with 10 bases fitting TRBD2. Germline loops: CDR1 DFQATT, CDR2 SNEGSKA (reference sequence). CDR3 length: 13 amino acids. V dropped 6 bases and J dropped 4; count of bases not matched to a gene: 3. The CDR3 nucleotides are TGCAGTGCGCTACTAGCGGGGAAAAACATTCAGTACTTC. Residues: CSALLAGKNIQYF.

This clonotype was observed a handful of times. The CDR3 bases are TGTGCCAGTATCCTCCCTTGGGGGACGGCCTCCCGGGAGCAGTACGTC. Translated: CASILPWGTASREQYV. The genes are TRBV19 and TRBJ2-7, with D perhaps assigned TRBD1 or TRBD2 (5 bases each). The CDR3 runs 16 residues. V was pared by 7 bases and J by 7 bases, with 26 bases between. The germline gives CDR1 LNHDA, CDR2 SQIVND (reference sequence).

This rearrangement joins TRBV6-2 or TRBV6-3 to TRBJ2-3, with D perhaps TRBD2 (5 bases). The CDR3 extends over 12 amino acids. Trimming cost V 8 bases and J 4 bases, with 10 bases left between them. Per the germline V gene, CDR1 is MNHEY and CDR2 is SVGEGT. CDR3 nucleotide sequence: TGTGCCAGCTTGATCGGGGCAGATACGCAGTATTTT. It yields the protein CASLIGADTQYF.

This chain connects TRBV12-3 or TRBV12-4 to TRBJ1-1; 7 bases are shared with TRBD1. The junction had 9 bases not matched to a gene; V was cut back by 5 bases and J by 6 bases. This CDR3 has 14 residues. This chain's CDR3 is CASSQTRGVSEAFF. The DNA for the CDR3 is TGTGCCAGCAGTCAAACCAGGGGGGTGTCTGAAGCTTTCTTT.

Ten or more counts support this clonotype. The chain recombines TRBV4-1 with TRBJ1-1; D is undetermined. CDR1 MGHRA and CDR2 YSYEKL come from the germline V gene. Trimming cost V 2 bases and J 5 bases, with 12 bases left between them. The CDR3 is made up of 14 amino acids. The CDR3 nucleotides read TGCGCCAGCAGCCAACAAACCCTCCCGACTGAAGCTTTCTTT. This sequence encodes CASSQQTLPTEAFF.

The table lists this clonotype with many counts. The chain carries TRBV9 and TRBJ2-3, with 8 bases that match TRBD2. This CDR3 comprises 16 residues. After removal of 4 bases from V and 3 bases from J, the junction contained 10 bases not matched to a gene. The germline CDR1 and CDR2 sequences are SGDLS and YYNGEE. The DNA for the CDR3 is TGTGCCAGCAGCCCGGCGCGGGGGGTCGCAACAGATACGCAGTATTTT. Encoded protein: CASSPARGVATDTQYF.

In its sample, this clonotype was seen many times. The CDR3 reads CASSQESLGNYGYTF. Here the CDR3 DNA reads TGCGCCAGCAGCCAAGAGTCGCTGGGTAACTATGGCTACACCTTC. V usage is TRBV4-3 and J usage is TRBJ1-2; no clear D gene. CDR3 length: 15 amino acids. Germline V CDR1 and CDR2: LGHNA, YSLEER. The V and J ends lost 0 bases and 1 base respectively, with 9 bases between them.

This clonotype occurred a few times. The CDR3 spells CASSRGAATPEAFF. The DNA for the CDR3 is TGTGCCAGCAGCCGTGGCGCAGCGACACCTGAAGCTTTCTTT. This chain connects TRBV5-6 to TRBJ1-1; D not certain. CDR1 is SGHDT and CDR2 is YYEEEE in the germline V gene. Trimming cost V 4 bases and J 6 bases, with 16 bases left between them. The CDR3 length is 14 residues.

The rearrangement links TRBV28 to TRBJ2-3; D unclear. CDR1 is MDHEN and CDR2 is SYDVKM in the germline V gene. The CDR3 covers 15 residues. V lost 4 bases and J lost 4, with 15 bases in between. In DNA, the CDR3 is TGTGCCAGCAGTTCTTACGGGCCCCCGGCAGATACGCAGTATTTT. Encoded protein: CASSSYGPPADTQYF.

This clonotype has only a few counts. The chain carries TRBV4-1 and TRBJ2-1; D unclear. Germline CDR1 reads MGHRA; CDR2 reads YSYEKL. The CDR3 runs to 13 residues. The V end lost 2 bases, the J end lost 6 bases, and 8 bases lay between the germline ends. The CDR3 sequence: CASSQTLPNEQFF. In nucleotides, the CDR3 is TGCGCCAGCAGCCAAACCCTTCCCAATGAGCAGTTCTTC.

There are many counts of this clonotype. In DNA, the CDR3 is TGTGCCAGCAGCGGGACAGCGGCCTACACCTTC. This translates into CASSGTAAYTF. The V call is TRBV7-8, the J call TRBJ1-2; 7 bases map to TRBD1. This CDR3 is built from 11 residues. The germline V gene has CDR1 SGHVS and CDR2 FQNEAQ. Trimming took 5 bases from V and 10 from J; bases not matched to a gene: 4.

This clonotype appeared many times. The V call is TRBV24-1, the J call TRBJ2-1; D unclear. The CDR3 extends over 14 amino acids. Germline assignment: CDR1 KGHDR and CDR2 SFDVKD. Trimming took 3 bases from V and 0 from J, leaving 5 bases between them. The CDR3 is CATSDRRSYNEQFF. The CDR3 DNA sequence: TGTGCCACCAGTGATCGGCGCTCCTACAATGAGCAGTTCTTC.

This clonotype was counted ten times or more. This CDR3 reads CASSVGTAPLQETQYF. The CDR3 region has the DNA TGTGCCAGCAGCGTAGGGACAGCGCCCCTCCAAGAGACCCAGTACTTC. The rearrangement links TRBV9 to TRBJ2-5; D may be TRBD1 (6 bases). This CDR3 is 16 amino acids long. CDR1 is SGDLS, CDR2 YYNGEE, per germline. Deletions cut 0 bases from V and 1 base from J, with 13 bases between.